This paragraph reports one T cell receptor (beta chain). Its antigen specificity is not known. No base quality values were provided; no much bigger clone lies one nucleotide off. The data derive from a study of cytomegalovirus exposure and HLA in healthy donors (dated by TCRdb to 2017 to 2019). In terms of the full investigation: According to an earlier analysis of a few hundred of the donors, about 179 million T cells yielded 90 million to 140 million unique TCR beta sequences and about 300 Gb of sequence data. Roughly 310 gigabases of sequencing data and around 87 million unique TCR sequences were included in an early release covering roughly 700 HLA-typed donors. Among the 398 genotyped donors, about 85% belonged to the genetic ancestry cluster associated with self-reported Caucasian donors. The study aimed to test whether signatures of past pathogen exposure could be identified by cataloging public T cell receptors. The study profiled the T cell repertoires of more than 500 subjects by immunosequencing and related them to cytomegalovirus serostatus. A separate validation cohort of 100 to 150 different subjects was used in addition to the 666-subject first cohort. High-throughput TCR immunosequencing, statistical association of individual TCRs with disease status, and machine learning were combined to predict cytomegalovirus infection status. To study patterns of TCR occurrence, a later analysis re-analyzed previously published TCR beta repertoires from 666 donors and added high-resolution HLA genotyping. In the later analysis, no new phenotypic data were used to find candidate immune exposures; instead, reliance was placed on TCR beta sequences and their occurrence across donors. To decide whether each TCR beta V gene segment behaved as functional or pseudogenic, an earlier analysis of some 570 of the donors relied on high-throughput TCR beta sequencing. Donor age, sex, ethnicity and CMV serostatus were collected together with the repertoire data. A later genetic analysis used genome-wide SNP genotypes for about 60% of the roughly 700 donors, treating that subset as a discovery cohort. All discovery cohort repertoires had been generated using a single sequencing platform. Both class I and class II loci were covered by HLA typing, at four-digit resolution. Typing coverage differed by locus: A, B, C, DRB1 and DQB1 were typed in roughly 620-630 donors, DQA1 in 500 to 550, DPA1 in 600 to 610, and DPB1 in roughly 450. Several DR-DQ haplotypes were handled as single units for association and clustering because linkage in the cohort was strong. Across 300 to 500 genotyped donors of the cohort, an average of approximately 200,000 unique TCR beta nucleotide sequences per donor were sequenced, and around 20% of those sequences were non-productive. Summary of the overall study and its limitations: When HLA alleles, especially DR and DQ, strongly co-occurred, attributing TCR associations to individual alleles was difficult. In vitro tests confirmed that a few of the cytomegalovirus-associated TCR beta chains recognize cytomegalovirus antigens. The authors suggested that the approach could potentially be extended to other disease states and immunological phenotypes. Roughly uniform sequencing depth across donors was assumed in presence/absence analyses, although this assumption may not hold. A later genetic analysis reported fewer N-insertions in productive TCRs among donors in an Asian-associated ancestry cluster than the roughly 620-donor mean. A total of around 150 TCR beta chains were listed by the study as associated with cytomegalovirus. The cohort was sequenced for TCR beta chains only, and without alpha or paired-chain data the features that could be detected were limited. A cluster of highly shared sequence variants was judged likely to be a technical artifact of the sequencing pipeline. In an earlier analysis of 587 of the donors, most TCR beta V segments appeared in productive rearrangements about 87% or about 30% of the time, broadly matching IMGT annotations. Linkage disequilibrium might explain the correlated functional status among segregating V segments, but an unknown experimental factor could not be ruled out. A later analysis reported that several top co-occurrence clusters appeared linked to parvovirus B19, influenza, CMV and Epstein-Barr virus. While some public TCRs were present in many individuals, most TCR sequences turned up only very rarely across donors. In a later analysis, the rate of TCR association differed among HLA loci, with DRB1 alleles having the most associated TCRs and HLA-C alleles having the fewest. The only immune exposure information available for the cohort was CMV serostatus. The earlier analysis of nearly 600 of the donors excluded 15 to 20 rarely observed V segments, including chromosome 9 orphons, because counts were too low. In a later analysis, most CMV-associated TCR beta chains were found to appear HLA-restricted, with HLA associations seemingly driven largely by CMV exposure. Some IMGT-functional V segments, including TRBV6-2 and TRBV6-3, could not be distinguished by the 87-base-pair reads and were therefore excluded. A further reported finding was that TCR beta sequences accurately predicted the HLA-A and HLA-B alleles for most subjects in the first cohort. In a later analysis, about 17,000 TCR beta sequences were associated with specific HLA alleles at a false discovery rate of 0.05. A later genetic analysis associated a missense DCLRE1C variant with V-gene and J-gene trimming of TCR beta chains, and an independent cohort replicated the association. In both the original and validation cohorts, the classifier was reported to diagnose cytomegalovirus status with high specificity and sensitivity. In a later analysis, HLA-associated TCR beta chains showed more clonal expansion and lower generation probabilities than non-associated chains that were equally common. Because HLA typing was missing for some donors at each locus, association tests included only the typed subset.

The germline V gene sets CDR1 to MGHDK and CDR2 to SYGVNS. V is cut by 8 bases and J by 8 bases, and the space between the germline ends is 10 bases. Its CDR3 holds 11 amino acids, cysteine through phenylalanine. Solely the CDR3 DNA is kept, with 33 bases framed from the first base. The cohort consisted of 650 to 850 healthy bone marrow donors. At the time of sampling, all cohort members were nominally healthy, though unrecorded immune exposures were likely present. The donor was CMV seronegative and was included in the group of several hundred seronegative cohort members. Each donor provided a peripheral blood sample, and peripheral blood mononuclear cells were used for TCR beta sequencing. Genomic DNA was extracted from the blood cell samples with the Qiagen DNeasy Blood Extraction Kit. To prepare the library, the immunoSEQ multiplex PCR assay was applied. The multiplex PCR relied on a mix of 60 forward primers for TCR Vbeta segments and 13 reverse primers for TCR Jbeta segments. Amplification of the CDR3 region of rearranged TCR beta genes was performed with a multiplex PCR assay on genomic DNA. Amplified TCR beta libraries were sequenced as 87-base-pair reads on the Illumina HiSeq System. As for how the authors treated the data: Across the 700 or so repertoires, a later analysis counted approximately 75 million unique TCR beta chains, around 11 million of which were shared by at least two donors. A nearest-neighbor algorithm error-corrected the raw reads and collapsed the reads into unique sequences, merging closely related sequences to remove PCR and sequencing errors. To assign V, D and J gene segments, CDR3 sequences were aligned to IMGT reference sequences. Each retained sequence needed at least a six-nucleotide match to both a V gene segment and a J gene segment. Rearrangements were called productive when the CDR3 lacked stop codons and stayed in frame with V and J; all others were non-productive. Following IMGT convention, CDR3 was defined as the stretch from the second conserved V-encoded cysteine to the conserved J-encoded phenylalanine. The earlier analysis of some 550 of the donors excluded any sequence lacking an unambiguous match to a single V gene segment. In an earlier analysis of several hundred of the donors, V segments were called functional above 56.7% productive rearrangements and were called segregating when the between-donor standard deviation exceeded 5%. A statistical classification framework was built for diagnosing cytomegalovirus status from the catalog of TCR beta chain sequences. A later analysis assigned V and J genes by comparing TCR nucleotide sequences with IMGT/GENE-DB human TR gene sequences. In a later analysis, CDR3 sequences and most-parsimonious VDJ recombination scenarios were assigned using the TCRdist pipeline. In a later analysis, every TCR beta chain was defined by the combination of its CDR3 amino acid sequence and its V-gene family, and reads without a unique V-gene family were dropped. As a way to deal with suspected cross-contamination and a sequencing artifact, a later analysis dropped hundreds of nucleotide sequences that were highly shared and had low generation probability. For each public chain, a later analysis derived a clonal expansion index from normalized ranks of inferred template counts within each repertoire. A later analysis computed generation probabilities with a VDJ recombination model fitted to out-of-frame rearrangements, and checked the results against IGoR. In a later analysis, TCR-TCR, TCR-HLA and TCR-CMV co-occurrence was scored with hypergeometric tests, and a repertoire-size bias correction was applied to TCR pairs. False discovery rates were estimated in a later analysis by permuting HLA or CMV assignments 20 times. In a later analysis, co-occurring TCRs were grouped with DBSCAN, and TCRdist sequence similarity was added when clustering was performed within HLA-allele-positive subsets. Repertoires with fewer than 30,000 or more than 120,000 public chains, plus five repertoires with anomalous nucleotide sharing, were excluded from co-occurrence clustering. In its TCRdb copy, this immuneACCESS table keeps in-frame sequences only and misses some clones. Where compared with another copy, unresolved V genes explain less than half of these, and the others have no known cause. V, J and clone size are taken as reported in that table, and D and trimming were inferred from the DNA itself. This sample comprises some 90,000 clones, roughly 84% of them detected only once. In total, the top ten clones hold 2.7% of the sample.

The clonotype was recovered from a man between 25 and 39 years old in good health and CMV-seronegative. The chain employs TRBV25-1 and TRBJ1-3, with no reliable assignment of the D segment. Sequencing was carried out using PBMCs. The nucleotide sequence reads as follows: TGTGCCAGCTCACCCCAGGACACCATATATTTT. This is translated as CASSPQDTIYF. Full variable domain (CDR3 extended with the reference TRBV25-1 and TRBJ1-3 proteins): EADIYQTPRYLVIGTGKKITLECSQTMGHDKMYWYQQDPGMELHLIHYSYGVNSTEKGDLSSESTVSRIRTEHFPLTLESARPSHTSQYLCASSPQDTIYFGEGSWLTVV.